The rows below give T cell receptor beta chains drawn from one sample of a study of blood T cells in healthy people across ages. One entry per CDR3 protein, called by TCRdb with MiXCR from the 5' RACE reads. In the table there are hundreds of thousands of distinct CDR3 sequences, 32% of which are singletons. Material for sequencing was blood. The receptors were gathered from an elderly woman in good health. Each CDR3 is given with its conserved first and last residue. D genes are given only for firm matches. Some rows have no size entry. The others give once, few or many, or a class for an expanded clone.

j_call d_call clone_size v_call cdr3_aa cdr3_nt
TRBJ2-5 TRBD2 - TRBV11-2 CASSRGGRGLADQETQYF TGTGCCAGCAGCCGAGGGGGTCGGGGACTAGCGGACCAAGAGACCCAGTACTTC
TRBJ2-5 TRBD2 - TRBV20-1 CSAKSPGLAGGGINEQYF TGCAGTGCTAAATCCCCGGGACTAGCGGGGGGCGGGATCAATGAGCAGTACTTC
TRBJ2-2 - - TRBV7-2 CASSLELGIGELFF TGTGCCAGCAGCTTAGAACTAGGAATCGGGGAGCTGTTTTTT
TRBJ2-7 - - TRBV5-5 CASSMDSAFSYEQYF TGTGCCAGCAGCATGGACAGCGCCTTCTCCTACGAGCAGTACTTC
TRBJ2-2 - - TRBV27 CASTPGTLNTGELFF TGTGCCAGCACCCCCGGGACACTGAACACCGGGGAGCTGTTTTTT
TRBJ2-1 - many TRBV4-2 CASSQEAGESEQFF TGTGCCAGCAGCCAAGAGGCAGGGGAGAGTGAGCAGTTCTTC
TRBJ1-5 - many TRBV7-2 CASSLGSLQPQHF TGTGCCAGCAGCTTAGGGAGCCTGCAGCCCCAGCATTTT
TRBJ2-1 - few TRBV6-5 CASSYVRDRFNEQFF TGTGCCAGCAGTTACGTCCGGGACCGATTCAATGAGCAGTTCTTC
TRBJ2-5 - many TRBV4-3 CASSQGRGGVGETQYF TGCGCCAGCAGCCAAGGGCGTGGAGGGGTAGGGGAGACCCAGTACTTC
TRBJ1-5 TRBD1 - TRBV20-1 CSATGTGGTTYSNQPQHF TGCAGTGCTACCGGGACAGGGGGCACAACATATAGCAATCAGCCCCAGCATTTT
TRBJ2-3 TRBD2 many TRBV20-1 CSARVAGDGTDTQYF TGCAGTGCTAGAGTTGCGGGGGACGGCACAGATACGCAGTATTTT
TRBJ1-6 - many TRBV9 CASSVTGTNSPLHF TGTGCCAGCAGCGTTACAGGGACTAATTCACCCCTCCACTTT
TRBJ2-7 TRBD1 many TRBV5-1 CASSLDMRTGIEQYF TGCGCCAGCAGCCTAGACATGCGGACAGGGATCGAGCAGTACTTC
TRBJ1-6 - - TRBV5-1 CASSFRISYNSPLHF TGCGCCAGCAGCTTCCGGATTTCCTATAATTCACCCCTCCACTTT
TRBJ2-3 - many TRBV27 CASQGDGSDTQYF TGTGCCAGCCAGGGCGACGGTTCAGATACGCAGTATTTT
TRBJ1-6 - - TRBV9 CASNHGNSPLHF TGTGCCAGCAATCACGGGAATTCACCCCTCCACTTT
TRBJ1-1 - - TRBV12-3/TRBV12-4 CASSPNNLRWDTEAFF TGTGCCAGCAGTCCCAATAACTTACGGTGGGACACTGAAGCTTTCTTT
TRBJ2-7 - once TRBV29-1 CSVGAGHEQYF TGCAGCGTTGGAGCAGGCCACGAGCAGTACTTC
TRBJ1-1 - - TRBV6-2/TRBV6-3 CASRQRRGGTEAFF TGTGCCAGCAGACAGCGACGGGGGGGGACTGAAGCTTTCTTT
TRBJ2-1 - many TRBV27 CASSSTGRQFF TGTGCCAGCAGTTCTACAGGGAGGCAGTTCTTC